The 14 T cell receptor beta chains below come from one sample, sequenced in a study of cytomegalovirus exposure and HLA in healthy donors. Vbeta (60) and Jbeta (13) primers were used in the PCR. Some clones are missing from TCRdb's copy, which holds only in-frame ones; the method was immunoSEQ multiplex PCR. Found here are 160,000 or so clones, approximately 78% of them singletons; the top ten hold under 2.5%. Sequences were obtained from PBMCs. The source of these receptors is a human donor in good health.

This clone has just one count. The chain joins TRBV5-4 to TRBJ2-7; the D gene is possibly TRBD1 (5 bases). V lost 1 base and J 7 bases, leaving 15 bases between the germline ends. The germline V gene has CDR1 SGHNT and CDR2 YYREEE (reference sequence). The CDR3 runs 14 residues. CDR3 residues: CASSLRGILYEQYF. The CDR3 nucleotides are TGTGCCAGCAGCTTGAGGGGAATCCTCTATGAGCAGTACTTC.

The gene calls are TRBV2 and TRBJ1-2, with D perhaps TRBD1 (5 bases). The V gene's germline CDR1 is SNHLY and CDR2 FYNNEI. The CDR3 spans 15 residues. With 4 bases removed from V and 0 bases from J, the gap between germline ends came to 12 bases. The CDR3 loop is CASSGGPGSNYGYTF. The DNA for the CDR3 is TGTGCCAGCAGTGGAGGCCCAGGGTCTAACTATGGCTACACCTTC.

CDR3 loop: CSAVRGQSTEAFF. The DNA for the CDR3 is TGCAGCGCCGTGAGGGGACAATCCACTGAAGCTTTCTTT. V gene TRBV29-1 combines with J gene TRBJ1-1; tentatively, D is TRBD1 (6 bases). The germline V and J ends were trimmed by 7 bases and 4 bases, with 16 bases remaining between them. This CDR3 has 13 amino acids. Germline CDR1 is SQVTM and CDR2 is ANQGSEA.

The chain has TRBV2 and TRBJ1-1; 10 bases agree with TRBD1. Germline CDR1 and CDR2: SNHLY and FYNNEI. V was clipped by 5 bases and J by 4 bases; unmatched bases: 4. The CDR3 runs to 14 residues. CDR3 DNA: TGTGCCAGCAGTACCAGGACAGGGGGCACTGAAGCTTTCTTT. Protein: CASSTRTGGTEAFF.

The V and J genes are TRBV2 and TRBJ1-1, with 7 bases fitting TRBD1. This CDR3 comprises 14 residues. The germline gives CDR1 SNHLY, CDR2 FYNNEI. J gave up 1 base and V 5 bases, and 4 bases lay outside the gene matches. CDR3 in amino acids: CASSPRGRNTEAFF. Here the CDR3 DNA reads TGTGCCAGCAGTCCAAGGGGGCGGAACACTGAAGCTTTCTTT.

This clone was detected only a few times. The chain uses TRBV9 and TRBJ2-2, with 7 bases matching TRBD2. The J segment lost 3 bases and the V segment lost 5 bases, leaving 7 bases of the junction unmatched. The CDR3 runs 15 residues. Germline V gives CDR1 SGDLS, CDR2 YYNGEE. CDR3 DNA sequence: TGTGCCAGCAGGGGGAGTCTAGCGGACACCGGGGAGCTGTTTTTT. Translated: CASRGSLADTGELFF.

As regards this clone: Germline is not matched at one junction end, which may reflect a read error. The V call is TRBV10-3, the J call TRBJ1-5; D gene unclear. Germline loops: CDR1 ENHRY, CDR2 SYGVKD. There are 13 residues in the CDR3. The CDR3 bases are TGTGCCAGCAGTGAACTAAAATCAGAGCCCCAGCATTTT. It yields the protein CASSELKSEPQHF.

The chain carries TRBV7-8 and TRBJ2-3; D is undetermined. Germline loops: CDR1 SGHVS, CDR2 FQNEAQ. This CDR3 region has 14 residues. With 3 bases removed from V and 1 base from J, the gap between germline ends came to 8 bases. CDR3 amino acids: CASSLSGRTDTQYF. CDR3 DNA sequence: TGTGCCAGCAGCTTGAGTGGTCGCACAGATACGCAGTATTTT.

This clone came up once. The J gene is TRBJ1-5, the V gene TRBV4-1; TRBD1 might be the D (6 bases). Looked up from germline, CDR1 is MGHRA and CDR2 is YSYEKL. V lost 0 bases to trimming and J lost 0 bases, with 12 bases between them. CDR3 length equals 17 residues. As DNA, the CDR3 is TGCGCCAGCAGCCAAGATGGGGCGGGGGCTAGCAATCAGCCCCAGCATTTT. This codes for CASSQDGAGASNQPQHF.

This chain connects TRBV18 to TRBJ1-5, with D tentatively TRBD1 (5 bases). Trimming pared 4 bases from V and 0 bases from J, leaving 10 bases between. The germline V gene has CDR1 KGHSH and CDR2 LQKENI. CDR3 length: 15 residues. Written as DNA, the CDR3 is TGTGCCAGCTCACGGGGCAGAGATAGCAATCAGCCCCAGCATTTT. Translating it yields CASSRGRDSNQPQHF.

The chain employs TRBV19 and TRBJ1-2, with D perhaps TRBD1 (5 bases). The germline V gene has CDR1 LNHDA and CDR2 SQIVND (reference sequence). The CDR3 totals 15 residues. V was shortened by 4 bases and J by 3 bases, with 15 bases between the two germline ends. CDR3 DNA sequence: TGTGCCAGTAGTAAGGTCGGGCAGGGCGACTATGGCTACACCTTC. As protein: CASSKVGQGDYGYTF.

The chain has TRBV7-9 and TRBJ2-1; TRBD2 matches 14 bases. Trimming removed 3 bases from V and 4 bases from J; junction bases left unmatched: 2. From germline, CDR1 is SEHNR and CDR2 FQNEAQ (reference sequence). The CDR3 spans 16 residues. The CDR3: CASSLGTSGGYNEQFF. The CDR3 region has the DNA TGTGCCAGCAGCTTGGGGACTAGCGGGGGTTACAATGAGCAGTTCTTC.

The rearrangement uses TRBV7-2 and TRBJ1-5, with TRBD1 matching 7 bases. The CDR3 extends over 14 amino acids. Germline lookup yields CDR1 SGHTA and CDR2 FQGNSA. V dropped 5 bases and J dropped 7; count of bases not matched to a gene: 8. The CDR3: CASSPTGDRQPQHF. As DNA, the CDR3 is TGTGCCAGCAGCCCAACAGGGGATCGGCAGCCCCAGCATTTT.

V and J are TRBV7-9 and TRBJ1-1; D is uncertain. This CDR3 has 15 amino acids. Per germline, CDR1 SEHNR and CDR2 FQNEAQ (reference sequence). V dropped 2 bases and J dropped 1 base, with 11 bases sitting between them. The CDR3 coding sequence is TGTGCCAGCAGCTTACTTCGGGGAAGGAACACTGAAGCTTTCTTT. Translation: CASSLLRGRNTEAFF.